A single T cell receptor (beta chain) is shown here with its context. The data originate from a study of blood T cell repertoires in COVID-19. Data came from immunoSEQ multiplex PCR; TCRdb stores just in-frame clones and leaves some out. The sample has some 80,000 clones, around 81% seen once. CDR1 and CDR2 from the germline V gene are LGHDT and YNNKEL (reference sequence). V shed 4 bases and J shed 4 bases, with 13 bases lying between them. The CDR3 spans 14 residues. This TCR was recovered from a human donor in a cohort sampled during active COVID-19. Sequencing was carried out using peripheral blood. The rearrangement joins TRBV3-1 (or the pseudogene TRBV3-2) to TRBJ1-1; D is unresolved. CDR3 sequence (DNA): TGTGCCAGCAGCCCCGGGTCGTTTGTCACTGAAGCTTTCTTT. Its translation is CASSPGSFVTEAFF.